A selection of T cell receptor beta chains follows, all from one sample in a study of blood T cell repertoires in COVID-19. The repertoire was sequenced with immunoSEQ multiplex PCR; TCRdb's copy has only in-frame clones and lacks some. The data show hundreds of thousands of clones, roughly nine tenths seen once. Sequenced input: peripheral blood. These receptors all come from a man between 18 and 35 years old with COVID-19, enrolled during active disease. Both conserved end residues are part of each CDR3. The D gene is left open where the match is weak.

d_gene | j_gene | v_gene | CDR3aa | CDR3nt
- | TRBJ1-3 | TRBV27 | CASKRNSGNTIYF | TGTGCCAGCAAGAGGAACTCTGGAAACACCATATATTTT
- | TRBJ2-4 | TRBV2 | CASTKGGHKNIQYF | TGTGCCAGCACCAAAGGCGGGCACAAAAACATTCAGTACTTC
TRBD1 | TRBJ2-7 | TRBV7-8 | CASSIIQGGYEQYF | TGTGCCAGCAGCATAATACAGGGGGGCTACGAGCAGTACTTC
- | TRBJ2-3 | TRBV20-1 | CSARHTDTQYF | TGCAGTGCTAGACACACAGATACGCAGTATTTT
TRBD1 | TRBJ2-5 | TRBV12-5 | CASGRTGETQYF | TGTGCTAGTGGACGGACAGGGGAGACCCAGTACTTC
TRBD1 | TRBJ1-6 | TRBV9 | CASSPAGTGFGNSPLHF | TGTGCCAGCAGCCCCGCCGGGACAGGGTTCGGAAATTCACCCCTCCACTTT
TRBD2 | TRBJ2-3 | TRBV5-1 | CASSQKRAGREDTQYF | TGCGCCAGCAGCCAAAAAAGAGCGGGACGAGAAGATACGCAGTATTTT
- | TRBJ1-1 | TRBV29-1 | CSVDPGNTEAFF | TGCAGCGTTGACCCAGGGAACACTGAAGCTTTCTTT
- | TRBJ1-1 | TRBV10-2 | CASSDNRVGVNTEAFF | TGCGCCAGCAGTGATAACAGGGTTGGGGTGAACACTGAAGCTTTCTTT
TRBD2 | TRBJ2-2 | TRBV3-1/TRBV3-2 | CASSQVLAELNTGELFF | TGTGCCAGCAGCCAAGTACTAGCGGAGCTGAACACCGGGGAGCTGTTTTTT
TRBD1 | TRBJ2-7 | TRBV2 | CASSQQGQGVYEQYF | TGTGCCAGCAGTCAGCAGGGACAGGGTGTATACGAGCAGTACTTC
TRBD1 | TRBJ2-7 | TRBV2 | CASTPTGPYEQYF | TGTGCCAGCACCCCGACAGGGCCCTACGAGCAGTACTTC
TRBD2 | TRBJ2-1 | TRBV28 | CATNIGLAGDRYEQFF | TGTGCCACCAACATTGGACTAGCGGGAGATAGGTATGAGCAGTTCTTC
- | TRBJ2-7 | TRBV7-8 | CASSLAAGEQYF | TGTGCCAGCAGCTTAGCAGCAGGCGAGCAGTACTTC
- | TRBJ1-2 | TRBV14 | CASSQGARGGYTF | TGTGCCAGCAGCCAAGGAGCTCGGGGAGGCTACACCTTC
- | TRBJ2-2 | TRBV11-3 | CASSQRALTNTGELFF | TGTGCCAGCAGCCAGAGGGCTCTTACGAACACCGGGGAGCTGTTTTTT
- | TRBJ2-7 | TRBV6-6 | CASTSGGREQYF | TGTGCCAGCACTTCCGGGGGACGAGAGCAGTACTTC
TRBD2 | TRBJ2-2 | TRBV5-4 | CASSPGLAGGAGELFF | TGTGCCAGCAGCCCCGGACTAGCGGGAGGGGCCGGGGAGCTGTTTTTT